The present entry profiles one TCR beta chain with its context. The antigen is not known. CDR3 length: 17 amino acids. V lost 7 bases to trimming and J lost 4 bases; unmatched junction nucleotides: 14. CDR1 is SNHLY and CDR2 is FYNNEI in the germline V gene. This entry comes from a study of cytomegalovirus exposure and HLA in healthy donors. The study's findings and limits: Analysis was performed later, and it showed HLA-associated TCR beta chains to be more clonally expanded than equally common others. Most TCR sequences proved rare, with some public TCRs found in many donors.

Amplification used 60 Vbeta primers and 13 Jbeta primers. Sequenced by immunoSEQ multiplex PCR; TCRdb stores in-frame clones only, minus some. The data show 200,000 or so clones, roughly 80% seen once. This TCR came from a man aged 40-55 years in good health and CMV-seropositive. The V call is TRBV2, the J call TRBJ2-2; 8 nucleotides match TRBD2. The sequencing input was PBMCs. In nucleotides, the CDR3 is TGTGCCAGCACTCCAACCGGGACTAGAGAGACCACCGGGGAGCTGTTTTTT. Its protein product is CASTPTGTRETTGELFF.